This T cell receptor beta chain emerged from a study of blood T cell repertoires in COVID-19. Profiling relied on immunoSEQ multiplex PCR, and the TCRdb table lists in-frame clones only, not all of them. Of some 190,000 clones listed, 70% to 90% are singletons. After removal of 4 bases from V and 4 bases from J, the junction contained 5 bases not matched to a gene. Germline loops: CDR1 SGDLS, CDR2 YYNGEE. The CDR3 covers 14 residues. The clonotype was recovered from a man between 18 and 29 years old with active or convalescent COVID-19. Sequenced material: peripheral blood. The V gene is TRBV9, the J gene TRBJ1-3; 7 nucleotides align to TRBD1. CDR3 loop: CASSPRQGGNTIYF. In DNA form, the CDR3 reads TGTGCCAGCAGCCCGCGACAGGGAGGAAACACCATATATTTT.